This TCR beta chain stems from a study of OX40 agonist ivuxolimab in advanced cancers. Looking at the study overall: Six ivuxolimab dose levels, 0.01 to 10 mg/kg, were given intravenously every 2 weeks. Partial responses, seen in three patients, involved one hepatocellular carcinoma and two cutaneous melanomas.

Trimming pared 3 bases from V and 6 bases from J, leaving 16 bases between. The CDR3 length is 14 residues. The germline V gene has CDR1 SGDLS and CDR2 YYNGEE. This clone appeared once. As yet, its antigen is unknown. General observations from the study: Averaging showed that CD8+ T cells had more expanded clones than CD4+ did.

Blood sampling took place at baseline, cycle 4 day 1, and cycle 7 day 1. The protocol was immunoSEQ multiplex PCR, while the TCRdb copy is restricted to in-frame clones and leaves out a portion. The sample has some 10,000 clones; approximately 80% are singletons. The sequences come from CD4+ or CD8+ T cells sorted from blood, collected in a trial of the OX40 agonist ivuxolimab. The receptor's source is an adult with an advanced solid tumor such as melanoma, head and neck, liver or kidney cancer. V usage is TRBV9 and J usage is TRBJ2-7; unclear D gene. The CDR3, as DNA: TGTGCCAGCAGCGCTCAGGATTCATACGTCGAGCAGTACTTC. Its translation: CASSAQDSYVEQYF.